Each of the 20 T cell receptor beta chains below was sequenced from the same sample in a study of blood T cell repertoires in COVID-19. Some clones are missing from TCRdb's copy, which holds only in-frame ones; the method was immunoSEQ multiplex PCR. The table shows approximately 170,000 clones, with around four fifths occurring only once. The sample taken for sequencing was peripheral blood. The receptors come from a woman older than 75 with COVID-19, enrolled during active disease.

This clone has just one count. The V gene is TRBV5-1, the J gene TRBJ2-3, with 7 bases matching TRBD2. V trimming: 5 bases; J trimming: 4 bases; junction bases outside the gene matches: 7. Looked up from germline, CDR1 is SGHRS and CDR2 is YFSETQ. This CDR3 contains 14 residues. CDR3 protein: CASSGGDSADTQYF. CDR3 bases: TGCGCCAGCAGTGGGGGGGACTCCGCAGATACGCAGTATTTT.

The rearrangement uses TRBV6-5 and TRBJ1-4, with 8 positions matching TRBD1. The CDR3 runs 14 residues. Germline trimming cut 4 bases from V and 8 bases from J; bases unmatched to any gene: 6. Germline CDR1 MNHEY, CDR2 SVGAGI. CDR3 sequence reads: CASSLQGGLEKLFF. The DNA of the CDR3 is TGTGCCAGCAGTTTACAGGGGGGGCTCGAAAAACTGTTTTTT.

This chain joins TRBV5-1 and TRBJ2-5, with D possibly matching TRBD1 (6 bases). CDR1 and CDR2 (germline): SGHRS, YFSETQ. V was pared by 1 base and J by 4 bases, with 11 bases between. CDR3 length: 14 residues. CDR3 protein: CASSLTGRGETQYF. In DNA form, the CDR3 reads TGCGCCAGCAGCTTGACAGGGAGAGGAGAGACCCAGTACTTC. Full variable domain (missing parts from reference TRBV5-1 and TRBJ2-5): KAGVTQTPRYLIKTRGQQVTLSCSPISGHRSVSWYQQTPGQGLQFLFEYFSETQRNKGNFPGRFSGRQFSNSRSEMNVSTLELGDSALYLCASSLTGRGETQYFGPGTRLLVL.

The sample holds one count of this clone. V and J are TRBV6-1 and TRBJ1-1; D not certain. CDR1 and CDR2 from the germline V gene are MNHNS and SASEGT. The CDR3 has 19 residues. Trimming took off 4 bases at V and 7 bases at J, with 31 bases between the two ends. DNA of the CDR3: TGTGCCAGCAGTGGGCCGGATGATAGTGCTTTAACCCACCGGGTTGAAGCTTTCTTT. This codes for CASSGPDDSALTHRVEAFF.

The rearrangement uses TRBV6-5 and TRBJ1-2; the match to TRBD1 covers 8 bases. This CDR3 has 15 amino acids. The germline gives CDR1 MNHEY, CDR2 SVGAGI. With V trimmed by 0 bases and J by 6 bases, 6 bases remained unmatched. Here the CDR3 DNA reads TGTGCCAGCAGTTACTCGTCGGACAGGGAAGATGGCTACACCTTC. This translates into CASSYSSDREDGYTF.

The rearrangement uses TRBV5-1 and TRBJ2-3; 9 bases match TRBD1. This CDR3 is 14 amino acids long. Germline lookup yields CDR1 SGHRS and CDR2 YFSETQ. V lost 4 bases and J lost 9; bases outside the gene matches: 9. As DNA, the CDR3 is TGCGCCAGCAGCGCTACACAGGGGGCCCTAACGCAGTATTTT. This gives the protein CASSATQGALTQYF.

This chain connects TRBV3-1 (or the pseudogene TRBV3-2) to TRBJ2-5, with D possibly being TRBD2 (6 bases). The CDR3 is 15 residues long. Germline-derived CDR1 and CDR2 are LGHDT and YNNKEL (reference sequence). The V and J ends lost 4 bases and 3 bases respectively, with 15 bases between them. The CDR3 spells CASSLGSGWEETQYF. The CDR3 bases are TGTGCCAGCAGCCTCGGGAGCGGGTGGGAAGAGACCCAGTACTTC.

The chain couples TRBV2 to TRBJ2-6; D may be TRBD1 (5 bases). This CDR3 contains 15 residues. V lost 8 bases and J lost 0, with 11 bases in between. CDR1 and CDR2 from the germline V gene are SNHLY and FYNNEI. CDR3 loop: CASGQGNSGANVLTF. CDR3 coding DNA: TGTGCCAGCGGGCAGGGTAACTCTGGGGCCAACGTCCTGACTTTC. Filled out from reference TRBV2 and TRBJ2-6, the complete variable domain reads EPEVTQTPSHQVTQMGQEVILRCVPISNHLYFYWYRQILGQKVEFLVSFYNNEISEKSEIFDDQFSVERPDGSNFTLKIRSTKLEDSAMYFCASGQGNSGANVLTFGAGSRLTVL.

The count of this clone is one. The rearrangement joins TRBV27 to TRBJ1-2; TRBD1 matches 8 bases. In germline, CDR1 is MNHEY, CDR2 SMNVEV (reference sequence). Trimming cost V 6 bases and J 8 bases; bases outside gene matches: 11. The CDR3 sequence is 14 residues long. The CDR3 region has the DNA TGTGCCAGCAGCCCTCCTGGACAGGGCCAAGGCTACACCTTC. Translated: CASSPPGQGQGYTF.

This chain connects TRBV5-6 to TRBJ2-3; D is unresolved. Per the germline V gene, CDR1 is SGHDT and CDR2 is YYEEEE. The CDR3 spans 12 residues. The V end lost 1 base, the J end lost 8 bases, and 8 bases lay between the germline ends. The CDR3 protein is CASSLSSGTQYF. CDR3 sequence (DNA): TGTGCCAGCAGCTTGAGTTCCGGTACGCAGTATTTT.

This chain uses TRBV6-5 with TRBJ1-2, with TRBD1 identical over 7 bases. CDR1 and CDR2 from the germline V gene are MNHEY and SVGAGI. This CDR3 spans 11 amino acids. The V and J ends lost 8 bases and 8 bases, in that order; junction bases with no gene match: 5. Here the CDR3 DNA reads TGTGCCAGCGGGAGGACAGGAGGCTACACCTTC. Translated: CASGRTGGYTF.

V and J are TRBV18 and TRBJ2-7, with 11 bases aligning to TRBD2. The CDR3 is 15 amino acids. V gave up 6 bases and J gave up 0 bases; unmatched junction bases: 4. Germline V gives CDR1 KGHSH, CDR2 LQKENI. The DNA for the CDR3 is TGTGCCAGCTCGCCGACTAGCGGGGCCTCCTACGAGCAGTACTTC. Translating gives CASSPTSGASYEQYF.

This clone has a single count. The J gene is TRBJ2-3, the V gene TRBV6-1; tentative D call: TRBD2 (5 bases). The V and J ends lost 1 base and 8 bases respectively, with 7 bases between them. This CDR3 contains 12 residues. CDR1 is MNHNS, CDR2 SASEGT, per germline. The CDR3 DNA sequence: TGTGCCAGCAGTGAAGTGGCGGGTACGCAGTATTTT. It is translated as CASSEVAGTQYF.

The V and J genes are TRBV7-8 and TRBJ1-3, with D hard to call. The V gene lost 3 bases and the J gene lost 0 bases, with 15 bases spanning the gap. In germline, CDR1 is SGHVS, CDR2 FQNEAQ. CDR3 length: 17 residues. CDR3 nucleotide sequence: TGTGCCAGCAGCTTTGTCGGACTCACGGCCTCTGGAAACACCATATATTTT. It codes for CASSFVGLTASGNTIYF.

This clone was detected only a few times. This chain joins TRBV4-1 and TRBJ2-1; D not certain. The V gene's germline CDR1 is MGHRA and CDR2 YSYEKL. The CDR3 loop spans 15 amino acids. Trimming cost V 2 bases and J 7 bases, with 15 bases left between them. CDR3 in amino acids: CASSQNPPLKNEQFF. CDR3 nucleotides: TGCGCCAGCAGCCAAAATCCTCCCCTAAAAAATGAGCAGTTCTTC.

This clone came up a few times. The V and J genes are TRBV12-3 or TRBV12-4 and TRBJ1-2, with D maybe TRBD1 (6 bases). The CDR3 runs 13 residues. The V gene lost 6 bases and the J gene lost 2 bases, with 10 bases spanning the gap. Here the CDR3 reads CASSPQGNYGYTF. For the CDR3, the DNA is TGTGCCAGCAGCCCCCAGGGGAACTATGGCTACACCTTC.

The chain links TRBV11-2 to TRBJ1-2, with 7 nucleotides matching TRBD1. Germline V lookup: CDR1 SGHAT, CDR2 FQNNGV. V lost 5 bases, J lost 7 bases, and 10 bases stayed unmatched. The CDR3 spans 14 residues. CDR3 loop: CASSRGQEEVGYTF. Written as DNA, the CDR3 is TGTGCCAGCAGCCGAGGACAGGAGGAGGTTGGCTACACCTTC.

This rearrangement joins TRBV12-3 or TRBV12-4 to TRBJ1-5, with unresolved D. Trimming removed 6 bases at V and 7 bases at J, with 13 bases between. The CDR3 consists of 13 residues. The CDR3 DNA reads TGTGCCAGCAGCCGACTAGGGAGGCAGCCCCAGCATTTT. Its protein is CASSRLGRQPQHF.

The rearrangement joins TRBV10-3 to TRBJ1-1; 9 bases agree with TRBD1. Germline V gene sequence: CDR1 ENHRY, CDR2 SYGVKD. Trimming removed 2 bases from V and 4 bases from J; junction bases left unmatched: 5. CDR3 size: 15 residues. The chain's CDR3 is CAISETGGRGTEAFF. The CDR3 coding sequence is TGTGCCATCAGTGAGACAGGGGGCAGGGGCACTGAAGCTTTCTTT.

This rearrangement joins TRBV6-1 to TRBJ2-1; 9 positions match TRBD1. Germline values: CDR1 MNHNS, CDR2 SASEGT. The junction had 6 bases not matched to a gene; V was cut back by 2 bases and J by 7 bases. This CDR3 has 15 amino acids. In nucleotides, the CDR3 is TGTGCCAGCAGTGAATTCCCTGGACAGGGGAATGAGCAGTTCTTC. Translating it yields CASSEFPGQGNEQFF.